These 8 T cell receptor beta chains originate from one sample sequenced in a study of blood T cell repertoires in COVID-19. Generated by immunoSEQ multiplex PCR, the TCRdb table keeps only in-frame clones and is missing some. The sample consists of approximately 77,000 clones, just over 85% of them appearing once. Sequenced: peripheral blood. Receptors originate from a man younger than 40 with acute or convalescent COVID-19.

The chain links TRBV5-6 to TRBJ2-6; a weak D match, TRBD2 (7 bases). From germline, CDR1 is SGHDT and CDR2 YYEEEE. The V end lost 0 bases, the J end lost 11 bases, and 15 bases lay between the germline ends. The CDR3 has 15 residues. Written as DNA, the CDR3 is TGTGCCAGCAGCTTGGAGGGGGGGGCGAAGCACGTCCTGACTTTC. It encodes CASSLEGGAKHVLTF.

This rearrangement joins TRBV5-1 to TRBJ1-2, with D possibly being TRBD1 (5 bases). The V end lost 3 bases, the J end lost 1 base, and 7 bases lay between the germline ends. Per germline, CDR1 SGHRS and CDR2 YFSETQ. The CDR3 has 13 amino acids. The DNA for the CDR3 is TGCGCCAGCAGCTACGGGGGTAACTATGGCTACACCTTC. Its translation is CASSYGGNYGYTF. The full variable domain, in which reference TRBV5-1 and TRBJ1-2 provide the parts outside the CDR3, is KAGVTQTPRYLIKTRGQQVTLSCSPISGHRSVSWYQQTPGQGLQFLFEYFSETQRNKGNFPGRFSGRQFSNSRSEMNVSTLELGDSALYLCASSYGGNYGYTFGSGTRLTVV.

The chain is built from TRBV4-1 and TRBJ1-2; TRBD1 might be the D (6 bases). This CDR3 region has 11 residues. Deletions cut 5 bases from V and 5 bases from J, with 6 bases between. Per germline, CDR1 MGHRA and CDR2 YSYEKL. This chain's CDR3 is CASSDRYGYTF. CDR3 DNA: TGCGCCAGCAGCGACAGGTATGGCTACACCTTC.

The chain combines TRBV5-1 with TRBJ1-1; 9 nucleotides agree with TRBD1. There are 15 residues in the CDR3. CDR1 is SGHRS, CDR2 YFSETQ, per germline. Trimming took 5 bases from V and 1 from J; bases not matched to a gene: 6. The CDR3 DNA is TGCGCCAGCAGTGGGGGGACAGGGCGGAACACTGAAGCTTTCTTT. This translates into CASSGGTGRNTEAFF.

The chain uses TRBV3-1 (or the pseudogene TRBV3-2) and TRBJ1-2, with D perhaps matching TRBD1 (5 bases). Germline CDR1 is LGHDT and CDR2 is YNNKEL (reference sequence). Trimming cost V 1 base and J 7 bases, with 10 bases left between them. The CDR3 loop spans 13 amino acids. The CDR3 DNA sequence: TGTGCCAGCAGCCAAGTAAGAAGGGGTGGCTACACCTTC. Translating it yields CASSQVRRGGYTF.

The chain couples TRBV5-4 to TRBJ2-5; TRBD1 aligns across 8 bases. The CDR3 extends over 15 amino acids. Germline CDR1 reads SGHNT; CDR2 reads YYREEE (reference sequence). The trim removed 4 bases at V and 4 bases at J, leaving 9 bases unmatched. The DNA for the CDR3 is TGTGCCAGCAGCCAAAAGACAGGGGCGGGAGAGACCCAGTACTTC. It codes for CASSQKTGAGETQYF. Complete variable domain (other parts from reference TRBV5-4 and TRBJ2-5): ETGVTQSPTHLIKTRGQQVTLRCSSQSGHNTVSWYQQALGQGPQFIFQYYREEENGRGNFPPRFSGLQFPNYSSELNVNALELDDSALYLCASSQKTGAGETQYFGPGTRLLVL.

The V gene is TRBV28, the J gene TRBJ1-4, with TRBD1 identical over 8 bases. The CDR3 runs 14 residues. Germline V gene sequence: CDR1 MDHEN, CDR2 SYDVKM. The V gene end was trimmed by 6 bases and the J gene end by 6 bases; junction bases not matched to a gene: 6. CDR3 sequence: CASRRQGYYEKLFF. CDR3 DNA sequence: TGTGCCAGCAGGAGACAGGGGTATTATGAAAAACTGTTTTTT.

The chain couples TRBV15 to TRBJ2-3; 7 bases match TRBD2. The CDR3 loop spans 15 amino acids. After removal of 2 bases from V and 2 bases from J, the junction contained 4 bases not matched to a gene. From germline, CDR1 is LNHNV and CDR2 YYDKDF (reference sequence). The CDR3 loop is CATSRSGDSTDTQYF. In DNA form, the CDR3 reads TGTGCCACCAGCAGAAGCGGGGACTCCACAGATACGCAGTATTTT.